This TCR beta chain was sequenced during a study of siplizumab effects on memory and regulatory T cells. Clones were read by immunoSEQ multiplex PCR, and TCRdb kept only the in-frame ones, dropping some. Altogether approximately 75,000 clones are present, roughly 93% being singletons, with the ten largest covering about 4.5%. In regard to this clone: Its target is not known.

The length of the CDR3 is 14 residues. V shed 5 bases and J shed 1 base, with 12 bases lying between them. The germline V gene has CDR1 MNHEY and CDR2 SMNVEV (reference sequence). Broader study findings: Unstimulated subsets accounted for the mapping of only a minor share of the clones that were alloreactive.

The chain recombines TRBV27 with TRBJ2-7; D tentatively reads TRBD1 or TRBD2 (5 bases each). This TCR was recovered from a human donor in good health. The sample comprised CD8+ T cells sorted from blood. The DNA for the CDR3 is TGTGCCAGCAGTCCCGGGGACGGATCCTACGAGCAGTACTTC. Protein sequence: CASSPGDGSYEQYF.